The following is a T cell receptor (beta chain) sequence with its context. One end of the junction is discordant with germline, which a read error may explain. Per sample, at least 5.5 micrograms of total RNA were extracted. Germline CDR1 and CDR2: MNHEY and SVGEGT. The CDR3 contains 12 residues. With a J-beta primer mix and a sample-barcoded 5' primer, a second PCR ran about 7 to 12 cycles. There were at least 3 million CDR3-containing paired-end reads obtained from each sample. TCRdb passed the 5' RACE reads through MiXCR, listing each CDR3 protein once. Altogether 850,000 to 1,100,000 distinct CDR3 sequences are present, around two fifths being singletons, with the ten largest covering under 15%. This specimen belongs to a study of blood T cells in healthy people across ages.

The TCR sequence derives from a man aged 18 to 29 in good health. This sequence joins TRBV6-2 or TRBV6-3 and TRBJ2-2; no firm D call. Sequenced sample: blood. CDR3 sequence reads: CDSSYDPGELFF. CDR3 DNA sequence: TGTGACAGCAGTTACGACCCCGGGGAGCTGTTTTTT.